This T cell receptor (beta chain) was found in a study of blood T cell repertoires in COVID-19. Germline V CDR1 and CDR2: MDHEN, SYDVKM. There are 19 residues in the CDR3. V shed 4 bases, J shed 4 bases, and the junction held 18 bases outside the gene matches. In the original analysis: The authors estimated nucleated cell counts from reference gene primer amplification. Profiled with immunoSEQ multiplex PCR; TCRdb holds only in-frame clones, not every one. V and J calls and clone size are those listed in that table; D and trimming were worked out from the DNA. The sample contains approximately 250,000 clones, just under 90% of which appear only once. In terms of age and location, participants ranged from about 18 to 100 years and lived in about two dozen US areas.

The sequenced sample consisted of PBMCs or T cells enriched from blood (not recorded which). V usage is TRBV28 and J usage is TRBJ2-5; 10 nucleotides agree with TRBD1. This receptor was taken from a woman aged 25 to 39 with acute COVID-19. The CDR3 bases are TGTGCCAGCAGTTCCCTCCCAACTCGACAGGGGGCTTTGGGAGAGACCCAGTACTTC. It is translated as CASSSLPTRQGALGETQYF. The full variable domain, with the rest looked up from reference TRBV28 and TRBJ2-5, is DVKVTQSSRYLVKRTGEKVFLECVQDMDHENMFWYRQDPGLGLRLIYFSYDVKMKEKGDIPEGYSVSREKKERFSLILESASTNQTSMYLCASSSLPTRQGALGETQYFGPGTRLLVL.